This TCR beta chain was profiled in a study of early T cells in non-severe SARS-CoV-2 infection. The wider study: Bulk RNA isolated from unsorted whole blood underwent sequencing; chains were not paired.

This clonotype was seen many times. TCRdb reprocessed the 5' RACE reads via MiXCR and lists one record per CDR3 protein. Found here are fewer than 55,000 distinct CDR3 sequences, approximately 10% of them singletons; the top ten hold 4.2%. Losses at the gene ends were 8 bases for V and 5 bases for J; bases not matched to a gene: 10. Germline values: CDR1 WNHNN, CDR2 SYGVQD (reference sequence). There are 14 residues in the CDR3. The clonotype was recovered from an adult who was a healthcare worker with PCR-confirmed SARS-CoV-2 infection or an uninfected control (not recorded which). The sequencing input was whole blood. The J gene is TRBJ1-1, the V gene TRBV10-1, with 8 positions matching TRBD1. The CDR3 sequence: CASSKQGTGTEAFF. CDR3 nucleotides: TGCGCCAGCTCAAAACAGGGGACAGGAACTGAAGCTTTCTTT.